A selection of T cell receptor beta chains follows, all from one sample in a study of blood T cell repertoires in COVID-19. Clones were read by immunoSEQ multiplex PCR, and TCRdb kept only the in-frame ones, dropping some. The sample shows tens of thousands of clones, 86% of them seen only once. Sequencing was performed on peripheral blood. Every receptor here comes from a man aged 55 to 70 with active or convalescent COVID-19. Both conserved end residues are part of each CDR3. The D gene is left open where the match is weak. Size tells how often a clone was seen (once, few, many) or the class of an expanded clone, and some rows leave it out.

TRBV9,TRBD1,once,TRBJ1-5,TGTGCCAGCAGCGTAGAGGGGGCCGGTCAGCCCCAGCATTTT,CASSVEGAGQPQHF
TRBV19,-,-,TRBJ1-4,TGTGCCAGTAGTCCCCGGCGGGGCTTTGAAAAACTGTTTTTT,CASSPRRGFEKLFF
TRBV4-2,-,-,TRBJ1-5,TGTGCCAGCAGCCAAGTCCCAGGGGATAGCAATCAGCCCCAGCATTTT,CASSQVPGDSNQPQHF
TRBV9,-,-,TRBJ1-6,TGTGCCAGCAGCGTAGATCCGGGGGGCAAGGATTCACCCCTCCACTTT,CASSVDPGGKDSPLHF
TRBV5-1,TRBD1,-,TRBJ1-1,TGCGCCAGCAGCCCAACTGTGGGGGACAGGGTCCCTGAAGCTTTCTTT,CASSPTVGDRVPEAFF
TRBV7-8,-,few,TRBJ2-7,TGTGCCAGCAGCGCCCCCGGGAAAGAGGCCTACGAGCAGTACTTC,CASSAPGKEAYEQYF
TRBV5-1,TRBD1,few,TRBJ1-6,TGCGCCAGCAGCTTGGCCACGGGACAGGGAAATTCACCCCTCCACTTT,CASSLATGQGNSPLHF
TRBV9,-,-,TRBJ1-3,TGTGCCAGCAGCGTAGCTACCGGGGGGGTAAACACCATATATTTT,CASSVATGGVNTIYF
TRBV7-2,-,-,TRBJ2-1,TGTGCCAGCAGCTTACTCGGGACAACCTACAATGAGCAGTTCTTC,CASSLLGTTYNEQFF
TRBV6-5,-,-,TRBJ1-1,TGTGCCAGCAGTTACGGGCGGGCGAACACTGAAGCTTTCTTT,CASSYGRANTEAFF
TRBV3-1/TRBV3-2,TRBD2,-,TRBJ2-1,TGTGCCAGCAGCCCGTTGGGACTAGCGGGGGGCCACGGTGAGCAGTTCTTC,CASSPLGLAGGHGEQFF
TRBV27,TRBD1,-,TRBJ2-2,TGTGCCACGCGACAGGGGAGAAACACCGGGGAGCTGTTTTTT,CATRQGRNTGELFF
TRBV28,-,once,TRBJ1-4,TGTGCCAGCAGGCCGGGACTTTCTGAAAAACTGTTTTTT,CASRPGLSEKLFF
TRBV11-2,TRBD1,-,TRBJ1-2,TGTGCCAGCAGCTTAGGGACAGGGTCTGGAGGCTACACCTTC,CASSLGTGSGGYTF
TRBV3-1/TRBV3-2,TRBD1,-,TRBJ2-3,TGTGCCAGCAGCCCCCGGACAGGGGCCCTCACAGATACGCAGTATTTT,CASSPRTGALTDTQYF
TRBV28,TRBD1,-,TRBJ1-4,TGTGCCAGCAGTTTAGGCTCGGACAGGTTAACTAATGAAAAACTGTTTTTT,CASSLGSDRLTNEKLFF
TRBV7-9,-,-,TRBJ1-1,TGTGCCAGCAGCCATGCCAGGGCGATTTGGTCCACTGAAGCTTTCTTT,CASSHARAIWSTEAFF
TRBV30,TRBD2,-,TRBJ2-1,TGTGCCTGGAGTCTCAGCGGGGGAGGCTACAATGAGCAGTTCTTC,CAWSLSGGGYNEQFF
TRBV18,TRBD1,-,TRBJ1-2,TGTGCCAGCTCACCGGGACAGGGCTTCGGCTACACCTTC,CASSPGQGFGYTF
TRBV9,TRBD2,few,TRBJ2-2,TGTGCCAGCAGCGTACCCACCGGGAGGCCGAACACCGGGGAGCTGTTTTTT,CASSVPTGRPNTGELFF
TRBV6-5,-,-,TRBJ1-3,TGTGCCAGCACTCGACGAGGGGGAAACACCATATATTTT,CASTRRGGNTIYF
TRBV3-1/TRBV3-2,-,-,TRBJ1-2,TGTGCCAGCAGCCAGGAGGGTGGCTACACCTTC,CASSQEGGYTF
TRBV9,-,-,TRBJ1-1,TGTGCCAGCAGCGGGGCAGGGAGGTGGAACACTGAAGCTTTCTTT,CASSGAGRWNTEAFF
TRBV25-1,TRBD1,few,TRBJ1-1,TGTGCCAGCAGTGAATCGAGACAGGGACAAGTAATGAACACTGAAGCTTTCTTT,CASSESRQGQVMNTEAFF
TRBV6-6,-,-,TRBJ2-7,TGTGCCAGCAGCCCCTCGACTCTCGAGCAGTACTTC,CASSPSTLEQYF
TRBV11-2,-,-,TRBJ2-5,TGTGCCAGCAGCCAGCAAGGGGGGGGAGAGACCCAGTACTTC,CASSQQGGGETQYF
TRBV5-4,TRBD1,-,TRBJ1-1,TGTGCCAGCAGCTGGGACAGGGGACACACTGAAGCTTTCTTT,CASSWDRGHTEAFF
TRBV7-3,-,once,TRBJ2-1,TGTGCCAGCAGCTTAGTCTACAGCTCCTACAATGAGCAGTTCTTC,CASSLVYSSYNEQFF
TRBV5-1,-,-,TRBJ2-5,TGCGCCAGCAGCCCTGGTTCGCGTGAAGAGACCCAGTACTTC,CASSPGSREETQYF
TRBV10-3,TRBD1,-,TRBJ1-2,TGTGCCATCAGTGGAATGGGACAGTCTAACTATGGCTACACCTTC,CAISGMGQSNYGYTF
TRBV15,-,-,TRBJ1-2,TGTGCCACCAGCAGAGATAGGAGCTATGGCTACACCTTC,CATSRDRSYGYTF
TRBV5-4,-,-,TRBJ2-3,TGTGCCAGCAGCTTGGGACTCGACTCCACAGATACGCAGTATTTT,CASSLGLDSTDTQYF
TRBV14,-,-,TRBJ1-4,TGTGCCAGCAGCCAAGATGGCAGGGCTCAGGAAAAACTGTTTTTT,CASSQDGRAQEKLFF
TRBV5-1,-,-,TRBJ2-7,TGCGCCAGCAGCGACTCACCCCGACAGGCCTCCTACGAGCAGTACTTC,CASSDSPRQASYEQYF
TRBV7-3,-,-,TRBJ2-3,TGTGCCAGCAGCTTAGGGGCGGGGACCACAGATACGCAGTATTTT,CASSLGAGTTDTQYF
TRBV28,TRBD2,-,TRBJ2-7,TGTGCCAGCAGCCTAGCGGGGGGGCCCTACGAGCAGTACTTC,CASSLAGGPYEQYF
TRBV5-1,TRBD2,-,TRBJ2-1,TGCGCCAGCAGCTTATCTAGCGGGGCCTACAATGAGCAGTTCTTC,CASSLSSGAYNEQFF
TRBV19,TRBD2,-,TRBJ2-5,TGTGCCAGTACGCCTGGGGCTAGCGGGGGACAAGAGACCCAGTACTTC,CASTPGASGGQETQYF
TRBV29-1,-,-,TRBJ2-3,TGCAGCGTTGAAAGTACGGGAACGAGCACAGATACGCAGTATTTT,CSVESTGTSTDTQYF
TRBV6-5,-,once,TRBJ1-1,TGTGCCAGCAGTTACGTCGACTCAAGGAACACTGAAGCTTTCTTT,CASSYVDSRNTEAFF
TRBV28,TRBD1,-,TRBJ1-2,TGTGCCAGCAGTTTAGAGCAGGGGGTCTTGGGCTATGGCTACACCTTC,CASSLEQGVLGYGYTF
TRBV27,TRBD2,-,TRBJ2-3,TGTGCCATCTCCGCGACTAGCGGGGGGCGGGATACGCAGTATTTT,CAISATSGGRDTQYF
TRBV28,-,-,TRBJ1-4,TGTGCCAGCAGTCCCCCCCTAGCAACTAATGAAAAACTGTTTTTT,CASSPPLATNEKLFF
TRBV5-5,-,-,TRBJ2-5,TGTGCCAGCAGCCCACCGGACAGTAAAGAGACCCAGTACTTC,CASSPPDSKETQYF
TRBV10-3,-,-,TRBJ1-3,TGTGCCATCATGTCCGACACCATATATTTT,CAIMSDTIYF
TRBV5-6,TRBD1,-,TRBJ1-5,TGTGCCAGCAGCTTGGGAGGGGGCGCGAGGTATAGCAATCAGCCCCAGCATTTT,CASSLGGGARYSNQPQHF
TRBV5-1,TRBD1,-,TRBJ2-7,TGCGCCAGCAGCTTGGTTCGACAGGGCGGCTACGAGCAGTACTTC,CASSLVRQGGYEQYF
TRBV5-1,TRBD1,-,TRBJ1-4,TGCGCCAGCAGCTTTCAGGCAGGGGGTCAGGAAAAACTGTTTTTT,CASSFQAGGQEKLFF
TRBV7-2,TRBD1,-,TRBJ1-2,TGTGCCAGCAGCTTAGAGGGGACAGGGGAGAGGTATGGCTACACCTTC,CASSLEGTGERYGYTF
TRBV5-4,TRBD2,-,TRBJ2-3,TGTGCCAGCAGCAGCAGGACTAGCGGGGGCCTAAGCACAGATACGCAGTATTTT,CASSSRTSGGLSTDTQYF
TRBV7-2,-,-,TRBJ1-2,TGTGCCAGCAGCTTAGCCCGAGATGGCTACACCTTC,CASSLARDGYTF
TRBV5-4,TRBD2,-,TRBJ2-5,TGTGCCAGCAGCATAGCGGGGGCCCAGGGGACCCAGTACTTC,CASSIAGAQGTQYF
TRBV3-1/TRBV3-2,-,-,TRBJ2-5,TGTGCCAGCAGCCAAGCAGCCTTCCTGGGGAGTACCCAGTACTTC,CASSQAAFLGSTQYF
TRBV10-2,-,once,TRBJ2-7,TGCGCCAGCAGTGAGTCTCAGCGACGGGGCGAGCAGTACTTC,CASSESQRRGEQYF
TRBV4-2,-,-,TRBJ1-4,TGTGCCAGCAGCCGCCCGGGGGACGGTAATGAAAAACTGTTTTTT,CASSRPGDGNEKLFF
TRBV29-1,TRBD1,-,TRBJ2-7,TGCAGCGTATCAAGGACAGGGCCCTACGAGCAGTACTTC,CSVSRTGPYEQYF
TRBV10-2,-,-,TRBJ2-3,TGCGCCAGCAGTGATTCGGGACAAAAAGATACGCAGTATTTT,CASSDSGQKDTQYF